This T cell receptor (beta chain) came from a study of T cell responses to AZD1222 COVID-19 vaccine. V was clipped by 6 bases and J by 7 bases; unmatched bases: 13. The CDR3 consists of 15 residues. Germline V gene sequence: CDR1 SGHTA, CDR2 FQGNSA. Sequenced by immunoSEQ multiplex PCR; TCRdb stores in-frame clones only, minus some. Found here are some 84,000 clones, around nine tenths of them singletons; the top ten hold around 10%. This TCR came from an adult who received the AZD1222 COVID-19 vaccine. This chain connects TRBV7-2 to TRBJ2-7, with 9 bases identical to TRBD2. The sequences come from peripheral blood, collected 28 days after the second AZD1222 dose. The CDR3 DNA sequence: TGTGCCAGCAGTTACGGCGGCGGGGGGGATCGGGAGCAGTACTTC. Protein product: CASSYGGGGDREQYF. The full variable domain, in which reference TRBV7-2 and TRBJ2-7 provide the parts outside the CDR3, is GAGVSQSPSNKVTEKGKDVELRCDPISGHTALYWYRQSLGQGLEFLIYFQGNSAPDKSGLPSDRFSAERTGGSVSTLTIQRTQQEDSAVYLCASSYGGGGDREQYFGPGTRLTVT.